The rows below give T cell receptor beta chains drawn from one sample of a study of T cell clusters in autoimmune cytopenias. TCRdb re-called the multiplex PCR reads; every CDR3 protein appears as one record, without DNA. Seen in this sample are more than 7,000 distinct CDR3 sequences; the ten most common clones hold around 4%. Sequenced material: peripheral blood. The receptor set was obtained from a human donor with an autoimmune cytopenia or autoimmune hepatitis (not recorded which). CDR3s include the opening cysteine and the closing phenylalanine or tryptophan. Some rows have no size entry. The others give once, few or many, or a class for an expanded clone.

j_call: TRBJ2-1
clone_size: medium-sized
v_call: TRBV19
cdr3_aa: CASSWGNNEQFF

j_call: TRBJ1-2
clone_size: .
v_call: TRBV6-2/TRBV6-3
cdr3_aa: CASSYPANYGYTF

j_call: TRBJ2-1
clone_size: medium-sized
v_call: TRBV6-6
cdr3_aa: CASRGPYNEQFF

j_call: TRBJ1-5
clone_size: medium-sized
v_call: TRBV19
cdr3_aa: CASSILTGNQPQHF

j_call: TRBJ1-6
clone_size: .
v_call: TRBV28
cdr3_aa: CASNPTGGYSPLHF

j_call: TRBJ1-1
clone_size: .
v_call: TRBV10-3
cdr3_aa: CAISARGTTTEAFF

j_call: TRBJ1-5
clone_size: medium-sized
v_call: TRBV19
cdr3_aa: CASGDRENQPQHF

j_call: TRBJ1-4
clone_size: .
v_call: TRBV11-1
cdr3_aa: CASSFQQGEKLFF

j_call: TRBJ1-6
clone_size: .
v_call: TRBV19
cdr3_aa: CASSKQGASSPLHF

j_call: TRBJ1-5
clone_size: .
v_call: TRBV20-1
cdr3_aa: CSAPSPGALYSNQPQHF

j_call: TRBJ1-5
clone_size: .
v_call: TRBV30
cdr3_aa: CAWTPTGGGNQPQHF

j_call: TRBJ2-5
clone_size: medium-sized
v_call: TRBV6-5
cdr3_aa: CASRPHAGVETQYF

j_call: TRBJ2-1
clone_size: medium-sized
v_call: TRBV30
cdr3_aa: CAWSEGTYNEQFF

j_call: TRBJ1-2
clone_size: .
v_call: TRBV19
cdr3_aa: CASSSGGGNLNYGYTF

j_call: TRBJ2-3
clone_size: .
v_call: TRBV20-1
cdr3_aa: CSARGGGLSPGDTQYF

j_call: TRBJ2-1
clone_size: .
v_call: TRBV5-4
cdr3_aa: CASSLAWDEQFF

j_call: TRBJ1-5
clone_size: .
v_call: TRBV10-3
cdr3_aa: CAISEVALPSLNQPQHF

j_call: TRBJ2-1
clone_size: medium-sized
v_call: TRBV19
cdr3_aa: CASIRAGENEQFF

j_call: TRBJ1-1
clone_size: .
v_call: TRBV19
cdr3_aa: CASSIRGGGSEAFF

j_call: TRBJ1-5
clone_size: medium-sized
v_call: TRBV30
cdr3_aa: CAWRGQGNNQPQHF

j_call: TRBJ2-7
clone_size: medium-sized
v_call: TRBV7-6
cdr3_aa: CASSSGLVLEQYF

j_call: TRBJ1-1
clone_size: .
v_call: TRBV6-1
cdr3_aa: CASSSPGGGRTEAFF

j_call: TRBJ2-2
clone_size: .
v_call: TRBV24-1
cdr3_aa: CATADRGPSGELFF

j_call: TRBJ2-3
clone_size: medium-sized
v_call: TRBV19
cdr3_aa: CASSVEVAGGDTQYF

j_call: TRBJ1-5
clone_size: medium-sized
v_call: TRBV19
cdr3_aa: CASRTFEGSNQPQHF

j_call: TRBJ1-5
clone_size: .
v_call: TRBV7-2
cdr3_aa: CASSLFYNQPQHF

j_call: TRBJ2-2
clone_size: medium-sized
v_call: TRBV12-3/TRBV12-4
cdr3_aa: CASSPPGLAANTGELFF

j_call: TRBJ2-1
clone_size: medium-sized
v_call: TRBV27
cdr3_aa: CASTDPGWGGNEQFF

j_call: TRBJ1-2
clone_size: .
v_call: TRBV7-2
cdr3_aa: CASSDNVYGYTF

j_call: TRBJ1-3
clone_size: .
v_call: TRBV20-1
cdr3_aa: CSAKGRAGNTIYF

j_call: TRBJ2-2
clone_size: .
v_call: TRBV6-6
cdr3_aa: CASRPLSGRDSGELFF

j_call: TRBJ2-7
clone_size: medium-sized
v_call: TRBV6-6
cdr3_aa: CASSRTGATYEQYF

j_call: TRBJ1-3
clone_size: .
v_call: TRBV18
cdr3_aa: CASSLTGGSRDGTIYF

j_call: TRBJ2-1
clone_size: .
v_call: TRBV6-1
cdr3_aa: CASSGLLYNEQFF

j_call: TRBJ2-2
clone_size: .
v_call: TRBV11-2
cdr3_aa: CASSLDQGGAAGELFF

j_call: TRBJ2-1
clone_size: .
v_call: TRBV19
cdr3_aa: CASSGQGRTGEQFF

j_call: TRBJ2-6
clone_size: medium-sized
v_call: TRBV29-1
cdr3_aa: CSVAQGSGANVLTF

j_call: TRBJ1-3
clone_size: .
v_call: TRBV30
cdr3_aa: CAWSVNIDSSSGNTIYF

j_call: TRBJ1-2
clone_size: medium-sized
v_call: TRBV30
cdr3_aa: CAWKLAGTGPYGYTF

j_call: TRBJ2-3
clone_size: .
v_call: TRBV7-9
cdr3_aa: CASSSSEHRGGYTQYF

j_call: TRBJ2-7
clone_size: medium-sized
v_call: TRBV19
cdr3_aa: CASSPAVTGEQYF

j_call: TRBJ2-1
clone_size: medium-sized
v_call: TRBV5-6
cdr3_aa: CASSLRGYEQFF

j_call: TRBJ2-3
clone_size: .
v_call: TRBV7-6
cdr3_aa: CASSVGGDTQYF

j_call: TRBJ2-3
clone_size: .
v_call: TRBV5-4
cdr3_aa: CASSLAGSANTDTQYF

j_call: TRBJ2-1
clone_size: .
v_call: TRBV5-1
cdr3_aa: CASSLGTARDNEQFF

j_call: TRBJ1-1
clone_size: .
v_call: TRBV6-1
cdr3_aa: CASTGTGENTEAFF

j_call: TRBJ2-1
clone_size: medium-sized
v_call: TRBV27
cdr3_aa: CASSWGEGHNEQFF

j_call: TRBJ2-7
clone_size: .
v_call: TRBV27
cdr3_aa: CARRRREGYEQYF

j_call: TRBJ1-1
clone_size: .
v_call: TRBV6-5
cdr3_aa: CAIKRPYRTMNTEAFF

j_call: TRBJ1-1
clone_size: .
v_call: TRBV20-1
cdr3_aa: CSARGQMNTEAFF

j_call: TRBJ2-7
clone_size: medium-sized
v_call: TRBV15
cdr3_aa: CATSRPQGTGNNEQYF

j_call: TRBJ1-1
clone_size: .
v_call: TRBV6-1
cdr3_aa: CASSADWDRSNTEAFF

j_call: TRBJ2-7
clone_size: medium-sized
v_call: TRBV6-5
cdr3_aa: CASSYSGGTGYEQYF

j_call: TRBJ2-1
clone_size: .
v_call: TRBV5-6
cdr3_aa: CASSLGAGQGTSSSYNEQFF

j_call: TRBJ2-7
clone_size: .
v_call: TRBV6-6
cdr3_aa: CASRDGGRHEQYF

j_call: TRBJ2-7
clone_size: .
v_call: TRBV5-5
cdr3_aa: CASSFAYEQYF

j_call: TRBJ2-7
clone_size: .
v_call: TRBV27
cdr3_aa: CASSLSPNQFSSYEQYF